This TCR beta chain was recovered during a study of spatial heterogeneity in lung cancer. Documented time point: sample taken at primary tumor resection. Study-wide results and limits: In tumors, expanded intratumoral alpha and beta TCR counts tracked mutation counts.

MiXCR was run by TCRdb on the 5' RACE reads, yielding one entry per CDR3 protein. The sample yields 14,000 or so distinct CDR3 sequences, over 3.5% seen once. The V and J ends lost 5 bases and 1 base respectively, with 13 bases between them. The CDR3 consists of 15 residues. Germline V gene sequence: CDR1 SEHNR, CDR2 FQNEAQ (reference sequence). This clonotype was picked up many times. Antigen: not known. The rearrangement joins TRBV7-9 to TRBJ2-3, with D perhaps TRBD2 (5 bases). Here the sequenced sample was lung tumor tissue, taken at surgery. The source is a female donor with early-stage non-small cell lung cancer. CDR3: CASSPSGFGTDTQYF. CDR3 DNA sequence: TGTGCCAGCAGCCCCAGCGGATTCGGCACAGATACGCAGTATTTT.